This T cell receptor beta chain is from a study of blood T cell repertoires in COVID-19. Whole-study context: The origin of the acute and convalescent COVID-19 samples was the United States, Italy and Spain.

Measured with immunoSEQ multiplex PCR; TCRdb has only the in-frame clones, and not every one. The sample holds 120,000 or so clones, 90% seen once. The CDR3 has 16 residues. Germline V gene sequence: CDR1 SGHTA, CDR2 FQGNSA. Trimming shortened V by 6 bases and J by 0 bases, and 15 bases separated the two germline ends. The sample comprised peripheral blood. The sequence was collected from a woman aged 55-70 years with COVID-19, enrolled during active disease. J is TRBJ1-5 and V is TRBV7-2; D possibly corresponds to TRBD1 (6 bases). The CDR3 bases are TGTGCCAGCAGTCCAGGGGTAGGTTATAGCAATCAGCCCCAGCATTTT. This encodes CASSPGVGYSNQPQHF.